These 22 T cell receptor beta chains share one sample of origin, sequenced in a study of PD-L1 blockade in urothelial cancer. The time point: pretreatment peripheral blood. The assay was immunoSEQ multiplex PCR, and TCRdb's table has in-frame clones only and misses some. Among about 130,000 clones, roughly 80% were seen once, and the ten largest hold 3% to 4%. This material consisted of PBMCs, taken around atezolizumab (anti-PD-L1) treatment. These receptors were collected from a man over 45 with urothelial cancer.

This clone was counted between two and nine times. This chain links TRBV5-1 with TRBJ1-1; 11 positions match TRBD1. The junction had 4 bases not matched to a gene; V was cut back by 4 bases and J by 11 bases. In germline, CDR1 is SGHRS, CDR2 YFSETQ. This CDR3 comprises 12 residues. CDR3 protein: CASSRGQGDAFF. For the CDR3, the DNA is TGCGCCAGCAGCCGGGGACAGGGGGACGCTTTCTTT.

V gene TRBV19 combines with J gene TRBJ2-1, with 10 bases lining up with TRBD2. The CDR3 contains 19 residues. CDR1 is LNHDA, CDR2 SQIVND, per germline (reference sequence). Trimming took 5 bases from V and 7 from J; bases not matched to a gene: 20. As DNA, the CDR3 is TGTGCCAGTAGTCTCCATCAGTGGGCTAGCGGGAGTTGGGGAAATGAGCAGTTCTTC. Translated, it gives CASSLHQWASGSWGNEQFF.

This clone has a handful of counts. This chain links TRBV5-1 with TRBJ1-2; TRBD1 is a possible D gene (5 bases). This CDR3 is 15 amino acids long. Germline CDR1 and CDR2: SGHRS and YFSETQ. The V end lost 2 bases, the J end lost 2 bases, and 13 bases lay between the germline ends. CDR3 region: CASSFGSGWNYGYTF. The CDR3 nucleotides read TGCGCCAGCAGCTTCGGTTCAGGGTGGAACTATGGCTACACCTTC.

The CDR3 coding sequence is TGTGCCAGTAGTAGATCCCAAGGGGGAAGCACAGATACGCAGTATTTT. It yields the protein CASSRSQGGSTDTQYF. V is TRBV19 and J is TRBJ2-3, with D maybe TRBD1 (6 bases). V lost 4 bases, J lost 0 bases, and 14 bases lay in between. From germline, CDR1 is LNHDA and CDR2 SQIVND (reference sequence). This CDR3 region has 16 residues.

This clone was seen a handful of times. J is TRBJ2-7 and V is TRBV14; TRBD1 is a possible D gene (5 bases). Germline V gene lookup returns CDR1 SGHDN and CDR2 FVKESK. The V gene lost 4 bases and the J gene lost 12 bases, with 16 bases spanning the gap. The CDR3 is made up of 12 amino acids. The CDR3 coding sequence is TGTGCCAGCAGCCCCTCCAGGGTACTCGTGTACTTC. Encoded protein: CASSPSRVLVYF.

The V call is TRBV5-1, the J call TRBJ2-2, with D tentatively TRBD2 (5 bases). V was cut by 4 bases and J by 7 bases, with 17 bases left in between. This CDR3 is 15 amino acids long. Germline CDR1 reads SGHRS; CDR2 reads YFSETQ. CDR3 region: CASSLISSIGGELFF. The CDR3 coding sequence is TGCGCCAGCAGCCTGATTTCTAGCATCGGCGGGGAGCTGTTTTTT. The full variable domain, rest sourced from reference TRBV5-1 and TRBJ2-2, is KAGVTQTPRYLIKTRGQQVTLSCSPISGHRSVSWYQQTPGQGLQFLFEYFSETQRNKGNFPGRFSGRQFSNSRSEMNVSTLELGDSALYLCASSLISSIGGELFFGEGSRLTVL.

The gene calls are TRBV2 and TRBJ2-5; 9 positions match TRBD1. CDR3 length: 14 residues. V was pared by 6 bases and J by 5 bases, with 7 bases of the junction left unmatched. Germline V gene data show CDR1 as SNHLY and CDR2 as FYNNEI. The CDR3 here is CASRKGQGVETQYF. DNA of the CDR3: TGTGCCAGCAGGAAGGGACAGGGTGTTGAGACCCAGTACTTC.

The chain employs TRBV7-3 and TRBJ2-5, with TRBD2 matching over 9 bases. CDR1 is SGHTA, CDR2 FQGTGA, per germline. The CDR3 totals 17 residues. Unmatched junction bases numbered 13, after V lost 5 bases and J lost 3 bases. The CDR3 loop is CASSPLPGLALEETQYF. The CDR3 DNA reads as TGTGCCAGCAGCCCGCTACCGGGACTAGCTTTGGAAGAGACCCAGTACTTC.

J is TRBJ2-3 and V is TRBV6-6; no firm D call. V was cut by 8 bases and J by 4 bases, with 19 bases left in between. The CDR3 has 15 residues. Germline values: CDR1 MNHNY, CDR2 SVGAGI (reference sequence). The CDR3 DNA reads TGTGCCAGCGGTTCGCCGCTGGCGGTCGCAGATACGCAGTATTTT. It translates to CASGSPLAVADTQYF.

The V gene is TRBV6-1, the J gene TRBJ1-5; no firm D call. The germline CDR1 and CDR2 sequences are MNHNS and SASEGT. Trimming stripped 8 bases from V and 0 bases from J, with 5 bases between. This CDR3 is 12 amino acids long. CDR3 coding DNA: TGTGCCAGCGGAGCTAGCAATCAGCCCCAGCATTTT. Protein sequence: CASGASNQPQHF.

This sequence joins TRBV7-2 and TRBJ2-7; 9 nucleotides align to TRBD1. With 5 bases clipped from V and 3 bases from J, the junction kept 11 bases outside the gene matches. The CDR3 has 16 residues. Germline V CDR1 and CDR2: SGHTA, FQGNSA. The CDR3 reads CASSPRSGDRDYEQYF. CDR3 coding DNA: TGTGCCAGCAGCCCGCGATCCGGGGACAGGGACTACGAGCAGTACTTC.

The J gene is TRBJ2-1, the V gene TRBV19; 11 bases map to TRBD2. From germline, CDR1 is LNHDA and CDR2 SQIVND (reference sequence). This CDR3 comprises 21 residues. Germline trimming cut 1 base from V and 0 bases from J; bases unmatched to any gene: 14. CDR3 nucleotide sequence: TGTGCCAGTAGTATAGGAGGCCCGGGACTAGCGGCCATTAACTCCTACAATGAGCAGTTCTTC. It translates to CASSIGGPGLAAINSYNEQFF. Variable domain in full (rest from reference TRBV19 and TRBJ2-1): DGGITQSPKYLFRKEGQNVTLSCEQNLNHDAMYWYRQDPGQGLRLIYYSQIVNDFQKGDIAEGYSVSREKKESFPLTVTSAQKNPTAFYLCASSIGGPGLAAINSYNEQFFGPGTRLTVL.

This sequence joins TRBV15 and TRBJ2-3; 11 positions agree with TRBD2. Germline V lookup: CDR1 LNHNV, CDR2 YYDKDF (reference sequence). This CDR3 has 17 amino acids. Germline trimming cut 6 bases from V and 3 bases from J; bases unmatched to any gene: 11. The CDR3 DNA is TGTGCCACCAGTCAAAACGGACCTAGCGGGGGGACAGATACGCAGTATTTT. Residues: CATSQNGPSGGTDTQYF.

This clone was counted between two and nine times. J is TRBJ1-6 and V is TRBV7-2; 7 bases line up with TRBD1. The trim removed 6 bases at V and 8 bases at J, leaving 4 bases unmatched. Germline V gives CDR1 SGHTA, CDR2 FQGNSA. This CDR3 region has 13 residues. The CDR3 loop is CASREGGDSPLHF. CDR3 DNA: TGTGCCAGCAGGGAAGGGGGCGATTCACCCCTCCACTTT.

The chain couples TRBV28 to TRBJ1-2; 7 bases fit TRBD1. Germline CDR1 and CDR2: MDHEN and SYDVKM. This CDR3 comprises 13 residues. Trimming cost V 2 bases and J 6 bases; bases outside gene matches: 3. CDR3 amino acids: CASSLAGTDGYTF. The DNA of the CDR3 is TGTGCCAGCAGTTTAGCCGGGACAGATGGCTACACCTTC.

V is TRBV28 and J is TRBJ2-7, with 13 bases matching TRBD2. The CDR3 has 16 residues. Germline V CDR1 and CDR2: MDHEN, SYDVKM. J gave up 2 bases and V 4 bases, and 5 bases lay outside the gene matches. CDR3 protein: CASSSLTSGRPYEQYF. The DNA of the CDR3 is TGTGCCAGCAGTTCCTTGACTAGCGGGAGGCCCTACGAGCAGTACTTC.

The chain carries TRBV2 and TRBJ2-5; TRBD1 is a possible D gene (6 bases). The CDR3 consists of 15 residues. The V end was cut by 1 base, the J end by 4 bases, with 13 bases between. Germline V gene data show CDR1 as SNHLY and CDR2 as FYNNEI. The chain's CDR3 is CASSEDRDRGETQYF. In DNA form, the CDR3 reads TGTGCCAGCAGTGAAGACAGGGATCGGGGAGAGACCCAGTACTTC.

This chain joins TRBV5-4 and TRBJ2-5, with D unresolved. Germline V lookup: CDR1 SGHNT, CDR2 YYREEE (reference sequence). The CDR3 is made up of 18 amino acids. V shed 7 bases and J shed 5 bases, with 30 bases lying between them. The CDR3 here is CASSGWSMELRSLETQYF. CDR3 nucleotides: TGTGCCAGCTCCGGGTGGAGCATGGAGTTGCGCTCCTTGGAGACCCAGTACTTC. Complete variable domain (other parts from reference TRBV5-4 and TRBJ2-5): ETGVTQSPTHLIKTRGQQVTLRCSSQSGHNTVSWYQQALGQGPQFIFQYYREEENGRGNFPPRFSGLQFPNYSSELNVNALELDDSALYLCASSGWSMELRSLETQYFGPGTRLLVL.

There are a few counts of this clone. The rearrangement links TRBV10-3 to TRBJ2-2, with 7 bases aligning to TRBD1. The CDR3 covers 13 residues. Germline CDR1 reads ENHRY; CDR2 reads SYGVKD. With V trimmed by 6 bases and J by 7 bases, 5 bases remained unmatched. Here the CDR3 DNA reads TGTGCCATCAGACAGGGGTCCGTCGGGGAGCTGTTTTTT. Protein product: CAIRQGSVGELFF.

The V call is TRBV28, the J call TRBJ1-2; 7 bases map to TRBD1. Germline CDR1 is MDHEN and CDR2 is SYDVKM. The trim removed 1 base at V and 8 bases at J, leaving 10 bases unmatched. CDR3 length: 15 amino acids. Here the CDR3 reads CASSLLGGAGKGYTF. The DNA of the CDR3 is TGTGCCAGCAGTTTATTAGGGGGCGCCGGGAAGGGCTACACCTTC.

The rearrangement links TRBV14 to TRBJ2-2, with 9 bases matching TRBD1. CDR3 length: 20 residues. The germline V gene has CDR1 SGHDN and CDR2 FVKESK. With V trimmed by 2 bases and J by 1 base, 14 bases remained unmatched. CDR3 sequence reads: CASSQLAGQGKGENTGELFF. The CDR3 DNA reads TGTGCCAGCAGCCAACTCGCGGGACAGGGAAAAGGGGAGAACACCGGGGAGCTGTTTTTT.

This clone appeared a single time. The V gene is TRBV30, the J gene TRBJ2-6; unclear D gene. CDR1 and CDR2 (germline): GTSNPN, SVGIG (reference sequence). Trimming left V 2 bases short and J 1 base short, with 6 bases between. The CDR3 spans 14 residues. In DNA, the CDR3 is TGTGCCTGGAGTTTCATGTCTGGGGCCAACGTCCTGACTTTC. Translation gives CAWSFMSGANVLTF.